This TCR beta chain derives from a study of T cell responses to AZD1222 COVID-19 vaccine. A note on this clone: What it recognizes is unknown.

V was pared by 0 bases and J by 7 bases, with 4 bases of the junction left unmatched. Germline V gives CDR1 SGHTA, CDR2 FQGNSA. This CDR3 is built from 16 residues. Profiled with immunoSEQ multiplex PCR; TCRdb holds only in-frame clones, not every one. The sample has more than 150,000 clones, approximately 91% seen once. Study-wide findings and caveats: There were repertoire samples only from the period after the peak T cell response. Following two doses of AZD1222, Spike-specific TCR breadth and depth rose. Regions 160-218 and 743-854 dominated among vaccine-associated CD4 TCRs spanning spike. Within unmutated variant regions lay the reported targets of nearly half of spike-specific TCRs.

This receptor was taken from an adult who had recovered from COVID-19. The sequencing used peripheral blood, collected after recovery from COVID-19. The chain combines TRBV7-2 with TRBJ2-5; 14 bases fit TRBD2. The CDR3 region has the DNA TGTGCCAGCAGCTTAGCGGGACTAGCGGGGGAGGGGACCCAGTACTTC. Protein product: CASSLAGLAGEGTQYF.